This T cell receptor (beta chain) was recovered during a study of blood T cell repertoires in COVID-19. The ends lost 1 base at V and 8 bases at J; junction bases unmatched: 4. Germline values: CDR1 SEHNR, CDR2 FQNEAQ (reference sequence). The CDR3 consists of 14 residues. Comments on this clone: Other DNA sequences of this sample code for an identical CDR3.

The table came from immunoSEQ multiplex PCR; TCRdb's copy has only in-frame clones and leaves some out. The sample has about 100,000 clones; roughly 81% are singletons. This receptor was taken from a human donor in a cohort sampled during active COVID-19. The chain is built from TRBV7-9 and TRBJ1-4, with TRBD1 identical over 7 bases. The material sequenced was peripheral blood. The CDR3 loop is CASSLGQGGEKLFF. The CDR3 DNA sequence: TGTGCCAGCAGCTTAGGACAGGGTGGGGAAAAACTGTTTTTT.